Listed here are 10 T cell receptor beta chains from one sample, sequenced in a study of graft-versus-host responses after intestinal transplantation. No cognate antigen is known for these TCRs. This table comes from immunoSEQ multiplex PCR, and its TCRdb copy is limited to in-frame clones, with some not included. The data contain some 87,000 clones, just under 95% of them singletons. This material consisted of unstimulated CD8+ T cells sorted from spleen or lymph node cells, taken before transplant. The receptors come from a human donor who was the organ donor for an intestinal transplant.

This clone has only one observation. The rearrangement joins TRBV30 to TRBJ2-5; 9 nucleotides agree with TRBD2. The CDR3 runs to 14 residues. V was clipped by 2 bases and J by 6 bases; unmatched bases: 7. Germline V gene sequence: CDR1 GTSNPN, CDR2 SVGIG (reference sequence). CDR3 DNA sequence: TGTGCCTGGAGTTGGGCTAGCGGGGAACAGACCCAGTACTTC. Translating it yields CAWSWASGEQTQYF.

Here the CDR3 DNA reads TGCGCCAGCAGCCAACTGTTGTTTCAGCCCCAGCATTTT. It translates to CASSQLLFQPQHF. V usage is TRBV4-1 and J usage is TRBJ1-5, with D uncertain. CDR1 and CDR2 (germline): MGHRA, YSYEKL. Trimming shortened V by 2 bases and J by 6 bases, and 8 bases separated the two germline ends. CDR3 size: 13 residues.

This sequence joins TRBV30 and TRBJ2-7; TRBD2 matches at 7 bases. V lost 2 bases, J lost 2 bases, and 3 bases stayed unmatched. This CDR3 has 13 residues. From germline, CDR1 is GTSNPN and CDR2 SVGIG (reference sequence). This CDR3 reads CAWSSGGAYEQYF. CDR3 in DNA: TGTGCCTGGAGTAGTGGGGGGGCCTACGAGCAGTACTTC.

This chain links TRBV12-5 with TRBJ2-3, with 10 bases that match TRBD1. Germline loops: CDR1 LGHNT, CDR2 FRNRAP. With 2 bases clipped from V and 3 bases from J, the junction kept 5 bases outside the gene matches. The CDR3 is made up of 16 amino acids. The CDR3 reads CASGLTGTGVTDTQYF. CDR3 sequence (DNA): TGTGCTAGTGGTTTGACCGGGACAGGGGTGACAGATACGCAGTATTTT.

The chain links TRBV7-9 to TRBJ1-2, with D perhaps matching TRBD1 (5 bases). This CDR3 has 14 residues. CDR1 and CDR2 from the germline V gene are SEHNR and FQNEAQ (reference sequence). Trimming took off 4 bases at V and 7 bases at J, with 16 bases between the two ends. Here the CDR3 reads CASSSQATTGGYTF. CDR3 DNA: TGTGCCAGCAGCTCACAGGCCACGACGGGTGGCTACACCTTC.

The chain combines TRBV10-3 with TRBJ1-5; tentatively, D is TRBD1 (6 bases). Germline-derived CDR1 and CDR2 are ENHRY and SYGVKD. Between the trimmed V and J ends, which lost 10 bases and 8 bases, there was a span of 18 bases. The CDR3 length is 13 residues. The chain's CDR3 is CATGDEAREPQHF. Written as DNA, the CDR3 is TGTGCCACAGGGGACGAGGCGCGGGAGCCCCAGCATTTT.

This clone was observed a single time. J is TRBJ1-1 and V is TRBV19, with D uncertain. The CDR3 spans 12 residues. The V end lost 10 bases, the J end lost 5 bases, and 14 bases lay between the germline ends. Germline V gene lookup returns CDR1 LNHDA and CDR2 SQIVND (reference sequence). The CDR3 is CATTLGGTEAFF. In DNA form, the CDR3 reads TGTGCCACGACCCTCGGAGGGACTGAAGCTTTCTTT.

This clone was seen a handful of times. V gene TRBV30 combines with J gene TRBJ1-2; D gene unclear. V was pared by 0 bases and J by 8 bases, with 16 bases between. The CDR3 spans 14 residues. Germline lookup yields CDR1 GTSNPN and CDR2 SVGIG (reference sequence). The CDR3 DNA is TGTGCCTGGAGTGTACGGATCTCTCAGAGGGGCTACACCTTC. Translation gives CAWSVRISQRGYTF.

This clone came up once. The rearrangement joins TRBV19 to TRBJ2-6; unclear D gene. The CDR3 loop spans 13 amino acids. Germline CDR1 LNHDA, CDR2 SQIVND (reference sequence). Trimming removed 7 bases at V and 0 bases at J, with 4 bases between. This CDR3 is CASTTSGANVLTF. The CDR3 coding sequence is TGTGCCAGTACTACCTCTGGGGCCAACGTCCTGACTTTC.

The rearrangement uses TRBV15 and TRBJ2-3; 9 bases are a match to TRBD1. Germline V gives CDR1 LNHNV, CDR2 YYDKDF (reference sequence). V dropped 3 bases and J dropped 2; count of bases not matched to a gene: 9. The CDR3 spans 17 residues. This CDR3 is CATSRERTGANTDTQYF. CDR3 in DNA: TGTGCCACCAGCAGGGAGAGGACAGGGGCGAACACAGATACGCAGTATTTT.